The rows below give T cell receptor beta chains drawn from one sample of a study of vaccination and CD4 T cells after COVID-19. TCRdb passed the PCR reads through MiXCR, listing each CDR3 protein once. The sample includes 10,000 to 11,000 distinct CDR3 sequences, around a quarter seen only once; the top ten take 25% to 30%. Their antigen targets remain unknown. Source: CD4+ T cells from blood, cultured in vitro, taken before SARS-CoV-2 vaccination. The receptors originated from a human donor who received a COVID-19 vaccine. The CDR3 runs from the conserved cysteine through the conserved F or W. The order of the fields is V gene, J gene, D gene, clone size, CDR3 protein, CDR3 DNA. A D gene is named only where the DNA matches it firmly. Clone sizes are given selectively: once, few, many, or a class where the clone is expanded.

TRBV5-1	TRBJ2-7	TRBD1	NA	CASSVGQGVAYEQYF	TGCGCCAGCAGCGTAGGACAGGGGGTGGCCTACGAGCAGTACTTC
TRBV29-1	TRBJ2-3	NA	NA	CSARGGGTDTQYF	TGCAGCGCCCGGGGTGGTGGCACAGATACGCAGTATTTT
TRBV12-3/TRBV12-4	TRBJ1-1	NA	NA	CASSAGPDTEAFF	TGTGCCAGCAGTGCGGGGCCGGACACTGAAGCTTTCTTT
TRBV29-1	TRBJ2-3	TRBD2	NA	CSNGGGGQTQYF	TGCAGCAACGGGGGGGGAGGCCAGACGCAGTATTTT
TRBV27	TRBJ2-5	NA	few	CASSFSGQETQYF	TGTGCCAGCAGTTTCTCGGGGCAAGAGACCCAGTACTTC
TRBV20-1	TRBJ1-4	NA	NA	CSARSGATNEKLFF	TGCAGTGCTAGGTCAGGCGCAACTAATGAAAAACTGTTTTTT
TRBV7-2	TRBJ2-5	TRBD2	NA	CASSLGLAGVQETQYF	TGTGCCAGCTCCTTGGGACTAGCGGGGGTCCAAGAGACCCAGTACTTC
TRBV6-1	TRBJ1-2	NA	medium-sized	CASSEAQGWEYGYTF	TGTGCCAGCAGTGAAGCGCAGGGCTGGGAGTATGGCTACACCTTC
TRBV7-9	TRBJ2-5	NA	few	CASSQETQYF	TGTGCCAGCAGTCAAGAGACCCAGTACTTC
TRBV15	TRBJ1-5	TRBD1	medium-sized	CATSTFRDRGLSNQPQHF	TGTGCCACCAGCACCTTCCGGGACAGGGGTTTGAGCAATCAGCCCCAGCATTTT
TRBV10-2	TRBJ1-4	NA	NA	CASTGLNEKLFF	TGCGCCAGCACGGGACTTAATGAAAAACTGTTTTTT
TRBV29-1	TRBJ1-2	NA	NA	CSARAGGEGYTF	TGCAGCGCCCGAGCGGGGGGGGAAGGCTACACCTTC
TRBV2	TRBJ2-7	TRBD2	few	CASKPKIAGGTYEQYF	TGTGCCAGCAAGCCAAAAATAGCGGGGGGCACATACGAGCAGTACTTC
TRBV6-1	TRBJ1-1	NA	few	CASNDHYGGAFF	TGTGCCAGCAACGATCATTACGGGGGAGCTTTCTTT
TRBV12-3/TRBV12-4	TRBJ2-3	NA	NA	CASSYTDTQYF	TGTGCCAGCAGTTACACAGATACGCAGTATTTT